This is a list of T cell receptor beta chains from one sample in a study of T cell responses to AZD1222 COVID-19 vaccine. Clones were read by immunoSEQ multiplex PCR, and TCRdb kept only the in-frame ones, dropping some. The data contain roughly 150,000 clones, about 92% of them singletons. The source was peripheral blood, collected 28 days after the second AZD1222 dose. The receptor set was obtained from an adult who received the AZD1222 COVID-19 vaccine. CDR3s include the opening cysteine and the closing phenylalanine or tryptophan. D genes are given only for firm matches. Only part of the rows carry a size: once, few, many, or a class if the clone is expanded.

TRBV9	NA	NA	TRBJ2-2	CASSVDPASLQLNTGELFF	TGTGCCAGCAGCGTAGATCCGGCCAGCCTACAACTCAACACCGGGGAGCTGTTTTTT
TRBV7-9	NA	NA	TRBJ1-4	CASRGPRGEKLFF	TGTGCCAGCAGAGGGCCACGTGGGGAAAAACTGTTTTTT
TRBV3-1/TRBV3-2	once	TRBD1	TRBJ1-2	CASSQDWNRDRGFYGYTF	TGTGCCAGCAGCCAAGACTGGAATAGGGACAGGGGATTCTATGGCTACACCTTC
TRBV19	NA	NA	TRBJ1-2	CASSMEEHYGYTF	TGTGCCAGTAGTATGGAGGAACACTATGGCTACACCTTC
TRBV2	few	NA	TRBJ2-7	CASSEGYEQYF	TGTGCCAGCAGTGAAGGATACGAGCAGTACTTC
TRBV18	few	NA	TRBJ1-5	CASSLSNEGNQPQHF	TGTGCCAGCTCACTGTCTAATGAAGGCAATCAGCCCCAGCATTTT
TRBV13	NA	NA	TRBJ1-1	CASSLEQNTEAFF	TGTGCCAGCAGCTTAGAGCAGAACACTGAAGCTTTCTTT
TRBV5-1	NA	TRBD2	TRBJ2-1	CASSSGLAGNSYNEQFF	TGCGCCAGCAGCTCCGGACTAGCGGGGAACTCCTACAATGAGCAGTTCTTC
TRBV24-1	NA	NA	TRBJ2-3	CATSAGADTQYF	TGTGCCACCAGTGCGGGTGCAGATACGCAGTATTTT
TRBV3-1/TRBV3-2	NA	NA	TRBJ1-5	CASSQDVGNQPQHF	TGTGCCAGCAGCCAAGATGTTGGCAATCAGCCCCAGCATTTT
TRBV19	NA	NA	TRBJ1-1	CASSKLGSGVGGGTEAFF	TGTGCCAGTAGTAAGCTGGGCAGCGGGGTCGGGGGTGGTACTGAAGCTTTCTTT
TRBV3-1/TRBV3-2	NA	NA	TRBJ2-3	CASTKGSATDTQYF	TGTGCCAGCACGAAGGGCTCGGCCACAGATACGCAGTATTTT
TRBV28	NA	TRBD2	TRBJ2-7	CASSSEGLASYEQYF	TGTGCCAGCAGTTCCGAGGGACTAGCCTCCTACGAGCAGTACTTC